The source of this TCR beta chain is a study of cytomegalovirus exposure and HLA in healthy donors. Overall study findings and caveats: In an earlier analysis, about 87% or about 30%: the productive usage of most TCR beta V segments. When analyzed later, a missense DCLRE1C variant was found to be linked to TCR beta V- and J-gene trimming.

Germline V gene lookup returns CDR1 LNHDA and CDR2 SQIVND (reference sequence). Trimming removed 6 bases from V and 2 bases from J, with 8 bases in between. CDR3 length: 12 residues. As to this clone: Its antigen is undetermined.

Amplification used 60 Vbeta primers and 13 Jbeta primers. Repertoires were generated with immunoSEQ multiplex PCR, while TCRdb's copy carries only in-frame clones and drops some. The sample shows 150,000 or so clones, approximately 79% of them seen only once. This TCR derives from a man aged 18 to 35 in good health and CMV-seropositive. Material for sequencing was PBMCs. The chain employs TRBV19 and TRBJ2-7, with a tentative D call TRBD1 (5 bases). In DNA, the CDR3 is TGTGCCAGTAGCGCAGGGCCCTACGAGCAGTACTTC. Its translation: CASSAGPYEQYF.